The 14 T cell receptor beta chains reported below all come from one sample, sequenced in a study of T cells of healthy individuals. A single record per CDR3 protein comes from TCRdb applying MiXCR to the 5' RACE reads. The table lists about 40,000 distinct CDR3 sequences, 4% to 5.5% of them singletons. These receptors were collected from a human donor in good health.

Ten or more counts support this clonotype. This CDR3 is CSVDRGALYNEQFF. Written as DNA, the CDR3 is TGCAGCGTTGACCGGGGAGCCCTCTACAATGAGCAGTTCTTC. This rearrangement joins TRBV29-1 to TRBJ2-1, with a tentative D call TRBD2 (5 bases). This CDR3 is built from 14 residues. Per the germline V gene, CDR1 is SQVTM and CDR2 is ANQGSEA. V was clipped by 3 bases and J by 3 bases, with 12 bases between them.

This clonotype was counted ten times or more. This chain connects TRBV13 to TRBJ2-7; D is uncertain. The CDR3 loop spans 12 amino acids. The V gene's germline CDR1 is PRHDT and CDR2 FYEKMQ (reference sequence). V was pared by 5 bases and J by 0 bases, with 5 bases between. The chain's CDR3 is CASSLASYEQYF. The CDR3 DNA sequence: TGTGCCAGCAGCCTCGCCTCCTACGAGCAGTACTTC.

This clonotype was recorded at least ten times. The chain joins TRBV20-1 to TRBJ2-3; 10 bases fit TRBD2. Germline CDR1 and CDR2: DFQATT and SNEGSKA (reference sequence). V was pared by 5 bases and J by 3 bases, with 5 bases of the junction left unmatched. This CDR3 has 14 amino acids. The CDR3 reads CSALGLAMTDTQYF. The CDR3 nucleotides are TGCAGTGCTTTGGGACTAGCGATGACAGATACGCAGTATTTT.

This clonotype was counted only a few times. V is TRBV12-3 or TRBV12-4 and J is TRBJ2-7, with D possibly matching TRBD2 (5 bases). The CDR3 is made up of 14 amino acids. The germline V and J ends were trimmed by 4 bases and 0 bases, with 10 bases remaining between them. The CDR3 DNA is TGTGCCAGCAGTTGGACTCTTAACTCCTACGAGCAGTACTTC. This codes for CASSWTLNSYEQYF.

Many counts were recorded for this clonotype. The chain recombines TRBV29-1 with TRBJ2-7; TRBD2 matches at 14 bases. CDR1 and CDR2 from the germline V gene are SQVTM and ANQGSEA. J was trimmed by 1 base and V by 6 bases; bases with no gene match: 2. The length of the CDR3 is 14 residues. The CDR3 DNA reads as TGCAGCGTGGGGACTAGCGGGAGTTCCTACGAGCAGTACTTC. Amino acids: CSVGTSGSSYEQYF.

This clonotype was found a few times. The chain carries TRBV5-6 and TRBJ1-1, with D uncertain. The germline CDR1 and CDR2 sequences are SGHDT and YYEEEE. The CDR3 is 15 amino acids. V lost 3 bases, J lost 10 bases, and 22 bases lay in between. CDR3 DNA: TGTGCCAGCAGCTGGGAGACAACCCCCAGTTCGGGAGCTTTCTTT. The encoded protein is CASSWETTPSSGAFF.

This clonotype came up many times. The rearrangement uses TRBV7-2 and TRBJ2-3; the D gene could be TRBD1 or TRBD2 (6 bases each). Germline loops: CDR1 SGHTA, CDR2 FQGNSA. CDR3 size: 15 residues. Trimming removed 5 bases from V and 5 bases from J, with 17 bases in between. The CDR3 loop is CASSPPGGARDTQYF. The CDR3 DNA reads as TGTGCCAGCAGCCCCCCCGGGGGCGCGAGAGATACGCAGTATTTT.

The sample holds a few counts of this clonotype. The gene calls are TRBV7-2 and TRBJ2-7; tentatively, D is TRBD1 or TRBD2 (5 bases each). Trimming stripped 0 bases from V and 4 bases from J, with 10 bases between. Germline loops: CDR1 SGHTA, CDR2 FQGNSA. The CDR3 runs to 14 residues. CDR3 region: CASSLAEGRYEQYF. Here the CDR3 DNA reads TGTGCCAGCAGCTTAGCTGAGGGGCGGTACGAGCAGTACTTC.

The table lists this clonotype with many counts. The chain uses TRBV2 and TRBJ2-6; D is unclear. V lost 5 bases and J 2 bases, leaving 7 bases between the germline ends. The CDR3 extends over 14 amino acids. Per germline, CDR1 SNHLY and CDR2 FYNNEI. The CDR3 nucleotides are TGTGCCAGCAGTTTCTCTACTGGGGCCAACGTCCTGACTTTC. Amino acids: CASSFSTGANVLTF. The variable domain in full, with the rest retrieved from reference TRBV2 and TRBJ2-6, is EPEVTQTPSHQVTQMGQEVILRCVPISNHLYFYWYRQILGQKVEFLVSFYNNEISEKSEIFDDQFSVERPDGSNFTLKIRSTKLEDSAMYFCASSFSTGANVLTFGAGSRLTVL.

Ten or more counts support this clonotype. V gene TRBV12-3 or TRBV12-4 combines with J gene TRBJ1-5; D remains unclear. This CDR3 comprises 14 residues. The ends were cut back, 3 bases at V and 2 bases at J, with 8 bases in the middle. CDR3 bases: TGTGCCAGCAGTTTCGGGGTGGGCAATCAGCCCCAGCATTTT. Amino acid sequence: CASSFGVGNQPQHF.

This clonotype was seen repeatedly, ten times or more. This chain connects TRBV7-2 to TRBJ1-1, with D maybe TRBD1 (5 bases). The CDR3 spans 12 residues. Germline V lookup: CDR1 SGHTA, CDR2 FQGNSA. Trimming removed 3 bases at V and 7 bases at J, with 9 bases between. CDR3: CASSFRDGEAFF. The CDR3 coding sequence is TGTGCCAGCAGCTTTAGGGACGGTGAAGCTTTCTTT.

This clonotype was observed at least ten times. The chain recombines TRBV12-3 or TRBV12-4 with TRBJ1-6; possibly TRBD1 for D (6 bases). The CDR3 contains 15 residues. Trimming removed 4 bases from V and 7 bases from J, with 14 bases in between. CDR3 coding DNA: TGTGCCAGCAGTTATGAGGACAGTTCGAATTCACCCCTCCACTTT. Its translation: CASSYEDSSNSPLHF.

This clonotype was detected ten times or more. The V gene is TRBV5-1, the J gene TRBJ2-3; D gene unclear. CDR1 and CDR2 from the germline V gene are SGHRS and YFSETQ. The length of the CDR3 is 15 residues. Trimming stripped 0 bases from V and 1 base from J, with 9 bases between. CDR3 protein: CASSLEVFGTDTQYF. For the CDR3, the DNA is TGCGCCAGCAGCTTGGAGGTTTTCGGCACAGATACGCAGTATTTT.

There are many counts of this clonotype. The chain has TRBV20-1 and TRBJ2-7; the D call may be TRBD1 or TRBD2 (5 bases each). Germline V gene lookup returns CDR1 DFQATT and CDR2 SNEGSKA (reference sequence). This CDR3 has 14 amino acids. Trimming cost V 1 base and J 0 bases, with 10 bases left between them. CDR3 coding DNA: TGCAGTGCTAGAGTGGGGACGAGCTCCTACGAGCAGTACTTC. It codes for CSARVGTSSYEQYF.